A selection of T cell receptor beta chains follows, all from one sample in a study of T cell responses to AZD1222 COVID-19 vaccine. Profiled with immunoSEQ multiplex PCR; TCRdb holds only in-frame clones, not every one. Here the sample spans 90,000 to 150,000 clones, less than 90% being singletons. The sequences come from peripheral blood, collected on day 0 of AZD1222 vaccination. These receptors all stem from an adult in good health. The CDR3 runs from the conserved cysteine through the conserved F or W.

v_call: TRBV5-1; cdr3_aa: CASSWSGLAGGYNEQFF
v_call: TRBV18; cdr3_aa: CASSSTGVAYEQYF
v_call: TRBV28; cdr3_aa: CASSGGTGGNEKLFF
v_call: TRBV7-2; cdr3_aa: CASSLAVGSYNSPLHF
v_call: TRBV4-1; cdr3_aa: CASSQSGQGRGEQYF
v_call: TRBV6-5; cdr3_aa: CASSQDRGHEQFF
v_call: TRBV19; cdr3_aa: CASSIAGNQPQHF
v_call: TRBV6-5; cdr3_aa: CASSQTTGYGNTIYF
v_call: TRBV5-1; cdr3_aa: CASSLAGYSYEQYF
v_call: TRBV7-2; cdr3_aa: CASSVTSGRTDTQYF
v_call: TRBV19; cdr3_aa: CASSQQGGYEQYF
v_call: TRBV15; cdr3_aa: CATSNRGGFLKTQYF
v_call: TRBV3-1/TRBV3-2; cdr3_aa: CASSSSWVSPQGNEQFF
v_call: TRBV5-1; cdr3_aa: CASSLGPGFQETQYF
v_call: TRBV30; cdr3_aa: CAWISDITSSPLHF
v_call: TRBV5-4; cdr3_aa: CASSLEAGGWEQYF
v_call: TRBV19; cdr3_aa: CASSRGTSGSRTGELFF
v_call: TRBV6-1; cdr3_aa: CASSDSGFNYEQYF
v_call: TRBV5-5; cdr3_aa: CASSFISGRASNEQFF
v_call: TRBV27; cdr3_aa: CASSLSSSSYNEQFF
v_call: TRBV29-1; cdr3_aa: CSVGDLYGNTIYF
v_call: TRBV5-1; cdr3_aa: CASSFGLAGVSEQFF
v_call: TRBV11-2; cdr3_aa: CASSLEQKNTEAFF
v_call: TRBV5-4; cdr3_aa: CASSLMGAGYGYTF